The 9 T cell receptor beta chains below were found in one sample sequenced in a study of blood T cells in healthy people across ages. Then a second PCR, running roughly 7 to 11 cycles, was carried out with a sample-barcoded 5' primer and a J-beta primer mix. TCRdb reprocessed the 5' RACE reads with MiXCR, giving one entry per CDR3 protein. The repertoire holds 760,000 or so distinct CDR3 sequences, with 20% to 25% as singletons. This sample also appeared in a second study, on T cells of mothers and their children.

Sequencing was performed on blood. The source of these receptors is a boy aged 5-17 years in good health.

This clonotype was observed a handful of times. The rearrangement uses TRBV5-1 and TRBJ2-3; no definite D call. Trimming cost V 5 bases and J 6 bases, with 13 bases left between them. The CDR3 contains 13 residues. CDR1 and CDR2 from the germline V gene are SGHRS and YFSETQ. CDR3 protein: CASRLDETDTQYF. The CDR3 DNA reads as TGCGCCAGCAGGCTGGACGAGACGGATACGCAGTATTTT.

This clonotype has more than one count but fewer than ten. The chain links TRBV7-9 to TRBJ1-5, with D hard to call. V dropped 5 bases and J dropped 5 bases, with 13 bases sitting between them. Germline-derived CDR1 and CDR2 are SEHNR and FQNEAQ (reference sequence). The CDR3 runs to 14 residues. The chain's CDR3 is CASSLDGSHQPQHF. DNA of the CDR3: TGTGCCAGCAGCCTCGATGGATCCCATCAGCCCCAGCATTTT.

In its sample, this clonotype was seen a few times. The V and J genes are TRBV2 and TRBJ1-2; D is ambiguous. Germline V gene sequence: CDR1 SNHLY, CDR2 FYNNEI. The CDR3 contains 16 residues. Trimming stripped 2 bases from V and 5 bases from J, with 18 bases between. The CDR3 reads CASSERWPGQGYGYTF. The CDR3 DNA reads TGTGCCAGCAGTGAAAGATGGCCCGGGCAAGGATATGGCTACACCTTC.

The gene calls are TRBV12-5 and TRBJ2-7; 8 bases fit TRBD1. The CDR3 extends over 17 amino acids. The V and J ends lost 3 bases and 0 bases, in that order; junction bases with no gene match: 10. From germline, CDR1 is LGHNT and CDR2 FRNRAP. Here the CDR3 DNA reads TGTGCTAGTGGTTTCGGACTACAGGGGGAGAGCTCCTACGAGCAGTACTTC. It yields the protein CASGFGLQGESSYEQYF.

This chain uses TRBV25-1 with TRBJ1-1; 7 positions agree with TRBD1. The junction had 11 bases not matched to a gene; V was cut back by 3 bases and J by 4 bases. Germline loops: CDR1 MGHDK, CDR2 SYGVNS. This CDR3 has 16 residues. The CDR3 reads CASSDYGGDRVTEAFF. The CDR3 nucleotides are TGTGCCAGCAGTGACTACGGAGGCGACAGGGTCACTGAAGCTTTCTTT.

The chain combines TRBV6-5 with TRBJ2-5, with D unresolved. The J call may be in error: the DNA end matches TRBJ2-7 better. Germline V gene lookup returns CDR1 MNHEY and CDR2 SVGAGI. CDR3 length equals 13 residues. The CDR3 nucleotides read TGTGCCAGCAGTTACCGCCCGTCCTACGAGCAGTACTTC. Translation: CASSYRPSYEQYF.

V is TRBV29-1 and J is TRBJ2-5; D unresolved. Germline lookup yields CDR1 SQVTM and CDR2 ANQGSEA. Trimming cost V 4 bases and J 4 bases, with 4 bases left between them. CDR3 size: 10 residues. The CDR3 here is CSVASETQYF. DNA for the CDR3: TGCAGCGTTGCATCAGAGACCCAGTACTTC.

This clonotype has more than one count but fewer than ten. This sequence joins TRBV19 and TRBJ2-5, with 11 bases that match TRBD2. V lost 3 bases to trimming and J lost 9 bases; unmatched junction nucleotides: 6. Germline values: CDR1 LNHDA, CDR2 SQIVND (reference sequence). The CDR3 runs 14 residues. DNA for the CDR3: TGTGCCAGTAGTATGACTAGCGGGGATTGGGCCCAGTACTTC. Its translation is CASSMTSGDWAQYF. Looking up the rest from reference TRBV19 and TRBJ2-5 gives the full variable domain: DGGITQSPKYLFRKEGQNVTLSCEQNLNHDAMYWYRQDPGQGLRLIYYSQIVNDFQKGDIAEGYSVSREKKESFPLTVTSAQKNPTAFYLCASSMTSGDWAQYFGPGTRLLVL.

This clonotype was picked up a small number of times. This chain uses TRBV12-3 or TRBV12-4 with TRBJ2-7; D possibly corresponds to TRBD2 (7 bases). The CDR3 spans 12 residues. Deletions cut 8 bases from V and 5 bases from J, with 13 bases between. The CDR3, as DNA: TGTGCCAGCGAGGGGGGAGGGAACGAGCAGTACTTC. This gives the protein CASEGGGNEQYF.